These 32 T cell receptor beta chains were sequenced from one sample in a study of blood T cell repertoires in COVID-19 (dated by TCRdb to the early 2020s). The library was built by means of the immunoSEQ multiplex PCR assay. In TCRdb, the immuneACCESS table is reduced to in-frame sequences with V and J assigned. These tables do not hold every clone; where another copy was compared, an unresolved V gene accounts for under half, and the others remain unexplained. Recorded for this sample are 150,000 to 200,000 clones; 86% of them occurred a single time. The ten largest clones represent less than 3.5% of the sample. Sequencing used peripheral blood. These receptors were obtained from a woman in her 30s with active or convalescent COVID-19.

The rearrangement joins TRBV7-9 to TRBJ2-3; 8 bases align to TRBD2. CDR1 SEHNR and CDR2 FQNEAQ come from the germline V gene (reference sequence). There are 14 residues in the CDR3. V was pared by 8 bases and J by 3 bases, with 7 bases of the junction left unmatched. The CDR3 protein is CASEIAGQTDTQYF. The CDR3, as DNA: TGTGCCAGCGAGATAGCGGGACAAACAGATACGCAGTATTTT.

The gene calls are TRBV11-3 and TRBJ2-3; a weak D match, TRBD2 (6 bases). The CDR3 covers 14 residues. Germline V gene data show CDR1 as SGHNT and CDR2 as YENEEA. The V end was cut by 10 bases, the J end by 1 base, with 15 bases between. The CDR3 reads CATSPRRGTDTQYF. Written as DNA, the CDR3 is TGTGCCACCTCCCCACGGAGGGGCACAGATACGCAGTATTTT.

The rearrangement joins TRBV9 to TRBJ1-4; 8 bases map to TRBD1. Germline-derived CDR1 and CDR2 are SGDLS and YYNGEE. CDR3 size: 14 residues. V shed 3 bases and J 8 bases; nucleotides not matched to a gene: 6. The CDR3 bases are TGTGCCAGCAGCGCCGGGGGACAGGAAGAAAAACTGTTTTTT. It yields the protein CASSAGGQEEKLFF.

The J gene is TRBJ1-1, the V gene TRBV18; 7 bases agree with TRBD1. CDR1 is KGHSH, CDR2 LQKENI, per germline. The CDR3 contains 14 residues. V was pared by 4 bases and J by 4 bases, with 6 bases of the junction left unmatched. The CDR3 coding sequence is TGTGCCAGCTCACGGGGACAGCCGTTCACTGAAGCTTTCTTT. This translates into CASSRGQPFTEAFF.

CDR3 sequence reads: CASAQGKGAFF. CDR3 DNA: TGTGCCAGCGCACAGGGGAAGGGAGCTTTCTTT. The chain is built from TRBV27 and TRBJ1-1, with 7 bases that match TRBD1. The V and J ends lost 8 bases and 10 bases, in that order; junction bases with no gene match: 7. In germline, CDR1 is MNHEY, CDR2 SMNVEV (reference sequence). This CDR3 spans 11 amino acids.

The table lists this clone with a few counts. The chain recombines TRBV28 with TRBJ2-7, with a tentative D call TRBD1 (6 bases). Trimming shortened V by 4 bases and J by 2 bases, and 15 bases separated the two germline ends. Per germline, CDR1 MDHEN and CDR2 SYDVKM. The CDR3 is made up of 15 amino acids. As DNA, the CDR3 is TGTGCCAGCAGTTCGCCCGGGACAAACGCCTACGAGCAGTACTTC. It specifies CASSSPGTNAYEQYF.

This chain connects TRBV28 to TRBJ2-7; 11 bases map to TRBD2. CDR3 length: 16 residues. Trimming cost V 5 bases and J 1 base; bases outside gene matches: 7. Germline V gives CDR1 MDHEN, CDR2 SYDVKM. For the CDR3, the DNA is TGTGCCAGCAGTCCATACCTAGCGGGAGGATCCTACGAGCAGTACTTC. Protein: CASSPYLAGGSYEQYF.

This chain joins TRBV5-1 and TRBJ2-2; perhaps TRBD1 as D (5 bases). V lost 2 bases to trimming and J lost 4 bases, with 12 bases between them. Germline assignment: CDR1 SGHRS and CDR2 YFSETQ. There are 15 residues in the CDR3. The CDR3 reads CASSLEGVSTGELFF. CDR3 bases: TGCGCCAGCAGCTTAGAAGGGGTTTCCACCGGGGAGCTGTTTTTT.

The gene calls are TRBV6-5 and TRBJ1-5, with D possibly being TRBD1 (5 bases). The V gene's germline CDR1 is MNHEY and CDR2 SVGAGI. The V gene lost 8 bases and the J gene lost 1 base, with 12 bases spanning the gap. The CDR3 has 14 amino acids. CDR3 nucleotides: TGTGCCAGCGCCAGGGTAGGCAGCAATCAGCCCCAGCATTTT. Protein product: CASARVGSNQPQHF.

The rearrangement joins TRBV19 to TRBJ2-7, with TRBD1 matching 8 bases. Germline V gene sequence: CDR1 LNHDA, CDR2 SQIVND (reference sequence). Trimming took 2 bases from V and 0 from J; bases not matched to a gene: 0. The CDR3 contains 14 residues. CDR3 nucleotides: TGTGCCAGTAGTATAACAGGGGGCTCCTACGAGCAGTACTTC. As protein: CASSITGGSYEQYF.

The chain uses TRBV5-6 and TRBJ1-2, with a tentative D call TRBD1 (5 bases). Looked up from germline, CDR1 is SGHDT and CDR2 is YYEEEE. V was pared by 4 bases and J by 8 bases, with 12 bases between. The CDR3 is made up of 12 amino acids. The CDR3 bases are TGTGCCAGCAGCCTGGGACTCGGGGGCTACACCTTC. It translates to CASSLGLGGYTF.

The rearrangement joins TRBV6-5 to TRBJ2-5, with 13 bases lining up with TRBD2. CDR1 is MNHEY and CDR2 is SVGAGI in the germline V gene. The CDR3 loop spans 16 amino acids. V shed 2 bases and J 5 bases; nucleotides not matched to a gene: 5. The CDR3 nucleotides are TGTGCCAGCAGTTACGAGGGACTAGCGGGGTTGGAGACCCAGTACTTC. It is translated as CASSYEGLAGLETQYF.

The chain recombines TRBV30 with TRBJ2-7, with D unclear. Trimming took off 0 bases at V and 5 bases at J, with 14 bases between the two ends. This CDR3 has 14 amino acids. CDR1 and CDR2 from the germline V gene are GTSNPN and SVGIG (reference sequence). CDR3 sequence: CAWSVRLPPHEQYF. DNA of the CDR3: TGTGCCTGGAGTGTCAGGCTCCCCCCCCACGAGCAGTACTTC.

The V gene is TRBV7-9, the J gene TRBJ1-1; D uncertain. CDR3 size: 12 residues. Deletions cut 3 bases from V and 1 base from J, with 3 bases between. The germline gives CDR1 SEHNR, CDR2 FQNEAQ (reference sequence). The CDR3 spells CASSFSNTEAFF. The CDR3 DNA is TGTGCCAGCAGCTTCTCGAACACTGAAGCTTTCTTT. The full variable domain, with the rest looked up from reference TRBV7-9 and TRBJ1-1, is DTGVSQNPRHKITKRGQNVTFRCDPISEHNRLYWYRQTLGQGPEFLTYFQNEAQLEKSRLLSDRFSAERPKGSFSTLEIQRTEQGDSAMYLCASSFSNTEAFFGQGTRLTVV.

This clone was seen only a few times. The chain carries TRBV5-8 and TRBJ1-6, with D tentatively TRBD1 (6 bases). The CDR3 covers 14 residues. Trimming removed 4 bases at V and 9 bases at J, with 14 bases between. CDR1 is SGHTS and CDR2 is YDEGEE in the germline V gene. CDR3 protein: CASSHWGQGSPLHF. For the CDR3, the DNA is TGTGCCAGCAGCCACTGGGGGCAGGGTTCACCCCTCCACTTT.

The chain combines TRBV9 with TRBJ1-3; possible D gene TRBD1, 6 bases. Trimming took 0 bases from V and 1 from J, leaving 14 bases between them. The germline CDR1 and CDR2 sequences are SGDLS and YYNGEE. CDR3 length: 17 amino acids. The DNA of the CDR3 is TGTGCCAGCAGCGTAGGAGGGGGTTTAAATTCTGGAAACACCATATATTTT. It encodes CASSVGGGLNSGNTIYF.

CDR3 in DNA: TGTGCCAGCAGTCTCCCAGGGAATAATTCACCCCTCCACTTT. It codes for CASSLPGNNSPLHF. The chain couples TRBV28 to TRBJ1-6, with TRBD1 as a possible D gene (5 bases). The CDR3 contains 14 residues. Germline V gene data show CDR1 as MDHEN and CDR2 as SYDVKM. V shed 5 bases and J shed 5 bases, with 10 bases lying between them.

This clone was recorded a few times. The sample holds other DNA sequences that translate to the same CDR3. The rearrangement uses TRBV9 and TRBJ1-1; no clear D. CDR3 size: 13 residues. Trimming shortened V by 0 bases and J by 2 bases, and 5 bases separated the two germline ends. The germline V gene has CDR1 SGDLS and CDR2 YYNGEE. This chain's CDR3 is CASSVGSNTEAFF. CDR3 in DNA: TGTGCCAGCAGCGTAGGCAGTAACACTGAAGCTTTCTTT.

This clone came up a few times. V usage is TRBV7-8 and J usage is TRBJ1-6; 10 bases map to TRBD1. Germline values: CDR1 SGHVS, CDR2 FQNEAQ. V shed 5 bases, J shed 7 bases, and the junction held 5 bases outside the gene matches. This CDR3 contains 15 residues. CDR3 nucleotides: TGTGCCAGCAGCAACGACAGGGGGCGGAATTCACCCCTCCACTTT. Translated, it gives CASSNDRGRNSPLHF.

The gene calls are TRBV27 and TRBJ1-1; no clear D. Per the germline V gene, CDR1 is MNHEY and CDR2 is SMNVEV (reference sequence). The CDR3 runs 16 residues. Trimming left V 5 bases short and J 3 bases short, with 19 bases between. The CDR3 is CASSTRNSRRYTEAFF. CDR3 DNA sequence: TGTGCCAGCAGTACCCGGAATAGTAGGCGGTACACTGAAGCTTTCTTT.

This clone was detected once. V is TRBV19 and J is TRBJ1-1, with D perhaps matching TRBD1 (6 bases). The length of the CDR3 is 12 residues. V lost 4 bases and J 7 bases, leaving 10 bases between the germline ends. Germline assignment: CDR1 LNHDA and CDR2 SQIVND (reference sequence). The CDR3 coding sequence is TGTGCCAGTAGTAAAGGGACACTTGAAGCTTTCTTT. The encoded protein is CASSKGTLEAFF.

The chain has TRBV15 and TRBJ2-4; D remains ambiguous. The CDR3 is 16 amino acids. The germline V gene encodes CDR1 LNHNV and CDR2 YYDKDF (reference sequence). V lost 1 base and J 0 bases, leaving 10 bases between the germline ends. The DNA of the CDR3 is TGTGCCACCAGCAGAGTCACGACGGGAGCCAAAAACATTCAGTACTTC. Amino acid sequence: CATSRVTTGAKNIQYF.

This rearrangement joins TRBV27 to TRBJ1-5; weak D call: TRBD1 (5 bases). Trimming took 6 bases from V and 0 from J, leaving 12 bases between them. The CDR3 consists of 15 residues. Germline CDR1 MNHEY, CDR2 SMNVEV (reference sequence). CDR3 nucleotides: TGTGCCAGCAGCCAATGGGGGGTTAGCAATCAGCCCCAGCATTTT. It is translated as CASSQWGVSNQPQHF.

The chain links TRBV5-8 to TRBJ1-2; 10 nucleotides align to TRBD1. Germline CDR1 SGHTS, CDR2 YDEGEE. The CDR3 sequence is 15 residues long. V dropped 1 base and J dropped 3; count of bases not matched to a gene: 3. Here the CDR3 reads CASSLRDRGHYGYTF. The CDR3 region has the DNA TGTGCCAGCAGCTTGCGGGACAGGGGACACTATGGCTACACCTTC.

The CDR3 DNA reads as TGTGCCAGCAGCTTACAGGTCACTAACTATGGCTACACCTTC. Protein sequence: CASSLQVTNYGYTF. The V gene is TRBV11-3, the J gene TRBJ1-2; D is unresolved. Germline V gene data show CDR1 as SGHNT and CDR2 as YENEEA. Trimming shortened V by 2 bases and J by 0 bases, and 7 bases separated the two germline ends. The CDR3 has 14 amino acids.

This sequence joins TRBV2 and TRBJ2-7, with D tentatively TRBD2 (5 bases). Trimming left V 7 bases short and J 2 bases short, with 6 bases between. The CDR3 has 11 amino acids. The germline gives CDR1 SNHLY, CDR2 FYNNEI. This CDR3 is CASTEAYEQYF. CDR3 nucleotide sequence: TGTGCCAGCACGGAGGCCTACGAGCAGTACTTC. Full variable domain (remainder filled in from reference TRBV2 and TRBJ2-7): EPEVTQTPSHQVTQMGQEVILRCVPISNHLYFYWYRQILGQKVEFLVSFYNNEISEKSEIFDDQFSVERPDGSNFTLKIRSTKLEDSAMYFCASTEAYEQYFGPGTRLTVT.

CDR3: CASRFGLAGDPNEQFF. CDR3 nucleotide sequence: TGCGCCAGCAGGTTCGGGCTAGCGGGAGACCCCAATGAGCAGTTCTTC. V gene TRBV5-1 combines with J gene TRBJ2-1; 10 bases are shared with TRBD2. There are 16 residues in the CDR3. Trimming took 5 bases from V and 6 from J; bases not matched to a gene: 11. Per germline, CDR1 SGHRS and CDR2 YFSETQ.

This chain connects TRBV6-6 to TRBJ1-2; 7 bases align to TRBD1. The CDR3 runs to 15 residues. Looked up from germline, CDR1 is MNHNY and CDR2 is SVGAGI (reference sequence). Trimming took 3 bases from V and 6 from J; bases not matched to a gene: 10. The CDR3 reads CASSYGQAQSNGYTF. CDR3 DNA: TGTGCCAGCAGTTATGGACAGGCACAATCTAATGGCTACACCTTC.

The V gene is TRBV19, the J gene TRBJ2-2; a possible D gene is TRBD2 (6 bases). The germline gives CDR1 LNHDA, CDR2 SQIVND (reference sequence). CDR3 length equals 12 residues. The V end was cut by 7 bases, the J end by 7 bases, with 10 bases between. CDR3 sequence: CASKKEGGELFF. CDR3 bases: TGTGCCAGTAAAAAGGAGGGCGGGGAGCTGTTTTTT.

The rearrangement uses TRBV10-3 and TRBJ1-1; D possibly corresponds to TRBD1 (6 bases). Germline CDR1 ENHRY, CDR2 SYGVKD. CDR3 length equals 14 residues. Trimming pared 6 bases from V and 0 bases from J, leaving 11 bases between. CDR3 region: CAISGTKLNTEAFF. CDR3 sequence (DNA): TGTGCCATCAGCGGGACAAAACTGAACACTGAAGCTTTCTTT.

The chain combines TRBV9 with TRBJ1-1; 9 bases are shared with TRBD1. Germline trimming cut 2 bases from V and 6 bases from J; bases unmatched to any gene: 11. In germline, CDR1 is SGDLS, CDR2 YYNGEE. The CDR3 loop spans 16 amino acids. CDR3 nucleotide sequence: TGTGCCAGCAGCGTTCGAACAGGGGGCGGGGATGCTGAAGCTTTCTTT. Translation: CASSVRTGGGDAEAFF.

V is TRBV10-2 and J is TRBJ2-3; 7 nucleotides line up with TRBD1. V gave up 8 bases and J gave up 2 bases; unmatched junction bases: 7. This CDR3 has 14 amino acids. The germline CDR1 and CDR2 sequences are WSHSY and SAAADI. The CDR3 DNA follows: TGCGCCAGCTGGGACAGTGAATTCACAGATACGCAGTATTTT. This codes for CASWDSEFTDTQYF.